This T cell receptor (beta chain) was observed in a study of shared clonotypes between healthy human individuals. With respect to this clone: Antigen unknown.

Clones were sequenced by immunoSEQ multiplex PCR, and TCRdb holds only the in-frame ones, with some missing. The table lists about 580,000 clones, roughly 98% of them singletons. The V gene's germline CDR1 is MNHEY and CDR2 SMNVEV (reference sequence). With 4 bases removed from V and 6 bases from J, the gap between germline ends came to 13 bases. The CDR3 consists of 14 residues. Positive CCR7 selection of CD45RO-negative cells yielded the naive CD8 cells, and terminally differentiated effector memory CD45RA+ cells were excluded. Whole-study findings and limits: The four-donor shared clonotypes exceeded non-shared clonotypes in generation probability, with non-shared ones scoring lower. The sole specimen, blood, was sampled, and tissue repertoires likely differ.

The chain recombines TRBV27 with TRBJ2-1; no reliable D call. The source of this sequence is a man aged 25-40 years in good health. Sequences were obtained from naive CD8+ T cells sorted from blood. Here the CDR3 DNA reads TGTGCCAGCAGTTCACCCCCGACCGGCAATGAGCAGTTCTTC. This encodes CASSSPPTGNEQFF.